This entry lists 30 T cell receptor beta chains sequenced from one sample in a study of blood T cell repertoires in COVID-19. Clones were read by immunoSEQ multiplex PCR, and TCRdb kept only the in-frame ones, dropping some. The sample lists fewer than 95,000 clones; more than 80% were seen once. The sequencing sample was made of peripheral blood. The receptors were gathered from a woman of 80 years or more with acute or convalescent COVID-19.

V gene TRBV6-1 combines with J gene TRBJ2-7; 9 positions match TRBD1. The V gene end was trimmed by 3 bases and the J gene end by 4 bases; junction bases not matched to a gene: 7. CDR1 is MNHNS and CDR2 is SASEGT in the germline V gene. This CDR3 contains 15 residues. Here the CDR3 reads CASSEGTGSVYEQYF. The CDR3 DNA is TGTGCCAGCAGTGAGGGGACAGGGAGCGTATACGAGCAGTACTTC.

CDR3: CATSRTGPYEQYF. CDR3 in DNA: TGTGCCACCAGCAGGACAGGGCCCTACGAGCAGTACTTC. V is TRBV15 and J is TRBJ2-7, with TRBD1 matching over 7 bases. CDR3 length equals 13 residues. Trimming at V came to 3 bases and at J to 2 bases, leaving 1 base not matched to a gene. Looked up from germline, CDR1 is LNHNV and CDR2 is YYDKDF (reference sequence).

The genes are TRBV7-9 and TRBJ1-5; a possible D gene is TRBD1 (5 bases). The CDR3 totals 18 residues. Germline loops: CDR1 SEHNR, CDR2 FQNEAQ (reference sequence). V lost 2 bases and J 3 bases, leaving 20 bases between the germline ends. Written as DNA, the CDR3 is TGTGCCAGCAGCTTAAGTGGGGGGGGTTACGGCCCCAATCAGCCCCAGCATTTT. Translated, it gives CASSLSGGGYGPNQPQHF.

The CDR3 loop is CASSKARGTRSGVLDIQYF. The CDR3 DNA follows: TGTGCCAGCAGCAAAGCGAGGGGAACTAGGTCGGGAGTATTAGACATTCAGTACTTC. V and J are TRBV21-1 and TRBJ2-4; the table's TRBD2 call for D was not verified on the DNA. TRBV21-1 is marked as a pseudogene. The CDR3 runs to 19 residues.

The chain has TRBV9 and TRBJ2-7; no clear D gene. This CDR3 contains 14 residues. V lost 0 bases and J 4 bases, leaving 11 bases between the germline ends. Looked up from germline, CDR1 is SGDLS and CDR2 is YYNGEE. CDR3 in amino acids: CASSVDLMTYEQYF. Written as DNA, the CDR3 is TGTGCCAGCAGCGTAGATCTCATGACTTACGAGCAGTACTTC.

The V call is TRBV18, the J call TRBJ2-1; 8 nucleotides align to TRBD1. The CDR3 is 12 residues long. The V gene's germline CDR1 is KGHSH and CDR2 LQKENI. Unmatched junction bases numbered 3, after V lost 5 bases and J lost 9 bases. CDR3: CASSATGGEQFF. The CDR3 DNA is TGTGCCAGCTCAGCCACAGGGGGTGAGCAGTTCTTC.

The CDR3 DNA reads TGTGCCAGCAGCTCCCTTCAGGACAGGGCGAATGAGCAGTTCTTC. Protein: CASSSLQDRANEQFF. The rearrangement uses TRBV7-9 and TRBJ2-1; 8 nucleotides agree with TRBD1. The V gene end was trimmed by 4 bases and the J gene end by 7 bases; junction bases not matched to a gene: 9. CDR1 SEHNR and CDR2 FQNEAQ come from the germline V gene (reference sequence). This CDR3 spans 15 amino acids.

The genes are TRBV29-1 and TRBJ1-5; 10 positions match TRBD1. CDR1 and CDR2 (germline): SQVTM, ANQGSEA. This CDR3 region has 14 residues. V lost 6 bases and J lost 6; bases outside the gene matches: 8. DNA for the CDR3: TGCAGCGTAAAGACAGGGGGCGCGGGTCAGCCCCAGCATTTT. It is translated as CSVKTGGAGQPQHF. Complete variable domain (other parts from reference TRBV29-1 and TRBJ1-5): SAVISQKPSRDICQRGTSLTIQCQVDSQVTMMFWYRQQPGQSLTLIATANQGSEATYESGFVIDKFPISRPNLTFSTLTVSNMSPEDSSIYLCSVKTGGAGQPQHFGDGTRLSIL.

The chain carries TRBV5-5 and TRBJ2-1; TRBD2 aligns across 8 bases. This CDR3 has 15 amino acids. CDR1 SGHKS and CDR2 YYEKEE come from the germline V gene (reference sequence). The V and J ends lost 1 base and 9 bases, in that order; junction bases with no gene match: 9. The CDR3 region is CASSLQLAEMGEQFF. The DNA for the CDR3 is TGTGCCAGCAGCTTGCAACTAGCGGAAATGGGTGAGCAGTTCTTC.

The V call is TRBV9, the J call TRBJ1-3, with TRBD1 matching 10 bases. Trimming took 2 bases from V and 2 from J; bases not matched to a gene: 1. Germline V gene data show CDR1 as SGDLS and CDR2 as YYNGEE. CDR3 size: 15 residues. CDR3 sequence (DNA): TGTGCCAGCAGCGTGGGACAGGGGACTGGAAACACCATATATTTT. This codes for CASSVGQGTGNTIYF.

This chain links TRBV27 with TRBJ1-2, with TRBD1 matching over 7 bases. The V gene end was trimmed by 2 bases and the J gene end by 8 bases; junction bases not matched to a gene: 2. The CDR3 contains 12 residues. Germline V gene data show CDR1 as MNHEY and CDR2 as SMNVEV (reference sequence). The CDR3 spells CASSLTGEGYTF. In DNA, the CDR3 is TGTGCCAGCAGTTTAACAGGGGAGGGCTACACCTTC.

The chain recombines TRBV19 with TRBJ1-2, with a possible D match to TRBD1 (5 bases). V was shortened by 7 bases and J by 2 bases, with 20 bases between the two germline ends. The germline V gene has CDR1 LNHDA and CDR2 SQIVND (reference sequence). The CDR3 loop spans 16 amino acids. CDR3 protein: CASTHPGARVNYGYTF. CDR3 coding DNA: TGTGCCAGTACTCACCCTGGGGCCAGGGTAAACTATGGCTACACCTTC.

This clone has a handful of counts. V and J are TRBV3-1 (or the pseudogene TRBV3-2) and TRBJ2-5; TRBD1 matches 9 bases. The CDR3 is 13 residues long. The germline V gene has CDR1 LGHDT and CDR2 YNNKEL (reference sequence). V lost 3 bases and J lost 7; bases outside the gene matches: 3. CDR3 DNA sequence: TGTGCCAGCAGCCACGACAGGGGGGGGACCCAGTACTTC. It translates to CASSHDRGGTQYF.

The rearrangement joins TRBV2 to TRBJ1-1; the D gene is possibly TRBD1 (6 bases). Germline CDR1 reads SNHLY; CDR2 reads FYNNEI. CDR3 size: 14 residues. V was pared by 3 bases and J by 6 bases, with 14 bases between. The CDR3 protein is CASSDEVRGSEAFF. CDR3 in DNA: TGTGCCAGCAGTGATGAGGTCAGGGGTTCTGAAGCTTTCTTT.

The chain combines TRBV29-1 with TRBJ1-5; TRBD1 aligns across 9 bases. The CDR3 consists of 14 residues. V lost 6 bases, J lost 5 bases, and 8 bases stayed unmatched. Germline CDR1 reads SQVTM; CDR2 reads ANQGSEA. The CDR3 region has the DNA TGCAGCGTGCTGGACAGGGGAATTGATCAGCCCCAGCATTTT. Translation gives CSVLDRGIDQPQHF.

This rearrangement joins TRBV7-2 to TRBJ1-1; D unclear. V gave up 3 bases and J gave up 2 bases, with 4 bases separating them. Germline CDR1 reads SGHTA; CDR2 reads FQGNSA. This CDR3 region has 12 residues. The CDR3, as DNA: TGTGCCAGCAGCTTCCCTAACACTGAAGCTTTCTTT. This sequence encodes CASSFPNTEAFF.

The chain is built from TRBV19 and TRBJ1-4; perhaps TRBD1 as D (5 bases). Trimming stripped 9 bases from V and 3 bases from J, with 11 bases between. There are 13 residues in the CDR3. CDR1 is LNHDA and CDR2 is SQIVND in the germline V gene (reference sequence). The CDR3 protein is CASTGTANEKLFF. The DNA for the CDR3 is TGTGCCAGCACAGGAACAGCTAATGAAAAACTGTTTTTT.

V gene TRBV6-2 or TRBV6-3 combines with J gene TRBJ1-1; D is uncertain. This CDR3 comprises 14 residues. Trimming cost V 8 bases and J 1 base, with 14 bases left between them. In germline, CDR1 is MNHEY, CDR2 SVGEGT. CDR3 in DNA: TGTGCCAGCGGCCGGGCGGGAGGGAACACTGAAGCTTTCTTT. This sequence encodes CASGRAGGNTEAFF.

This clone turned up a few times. The CDR3 loop is CASSPGQASGNTIYF. As DNA, the CDR3 is TGTGCCAGCAGCCCCGGACAGGCCTCTGGAAACACCATATATTTT. The V call is TRBV3-1 (or the pseudogene TRBV3-2), the J call TRBJ1-3; the match to TRBD1 covers 7 bases. This CDR3 comprises 15 residues. Germline CDR1 LGHDT, CDR2 YNNKEL (reference sequence). The junction had 3 bases not matched to a gene; V was cut back by 4 bases and J by 0 bases.

In DNA form, the CDR3 reads TGCGCCAGCAGCTTTGGGGCAGGCTACAATGAGCAGTTCTTC. Translation gives CASSFGAGYNEQFF. V usage is TRBV5-1 and J usage is TRBJ2-1, with D maybe TRBD1 (5 bases). Germline V gene data show CDR1 as SGHRS and CDR2 as YFSETQ. The CDR3 consists of 14 residues. Trimming left V 2 bases short and J 3 bases short, with 9 bases between.

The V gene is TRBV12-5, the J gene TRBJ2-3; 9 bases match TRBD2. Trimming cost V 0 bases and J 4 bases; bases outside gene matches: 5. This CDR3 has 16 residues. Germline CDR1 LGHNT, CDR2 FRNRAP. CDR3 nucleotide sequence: TGTGCTAGTGGTTTGGTACTGGGGACTAGCTCAGATACGCAGTATTTT. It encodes CASGLVLGTSSDTQYF.

CDR3 coding DNA: TGTGCCAGCAGTTACCCCCCGGGCGGGGGGCAAGAGACCCAGTACTTC. This sequence encodes CASSYPPGGGQETQYF. This chain joins TRBV6-5 and TRBJ2-5; 8 bases are shared with TRBD2. This CDR3 spans 16 amino acids. With V trimmed by 2 bases and J by 2 bases, 7 bases remained unmatched. The germline gives CDR1 MNHEY, CDR2 SVGAGI.

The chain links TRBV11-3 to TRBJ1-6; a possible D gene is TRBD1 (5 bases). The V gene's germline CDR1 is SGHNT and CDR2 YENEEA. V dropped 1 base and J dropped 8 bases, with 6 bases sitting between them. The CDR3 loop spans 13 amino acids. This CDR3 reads CASSLGGDSPLHF. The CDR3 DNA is TGTGCCAGCAGCTTAGGGGGGGATTCACCCCTCCACTTT.

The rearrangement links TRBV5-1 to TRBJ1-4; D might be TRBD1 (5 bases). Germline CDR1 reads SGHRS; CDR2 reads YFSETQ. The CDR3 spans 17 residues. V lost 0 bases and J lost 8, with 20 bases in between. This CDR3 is CASSLGVGIGVPEKLFF. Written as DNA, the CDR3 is TGCGCCAGCAGCTTGGGCGTTGGTATAGGGGTTCCGGAAAAACTGTTTTTT.

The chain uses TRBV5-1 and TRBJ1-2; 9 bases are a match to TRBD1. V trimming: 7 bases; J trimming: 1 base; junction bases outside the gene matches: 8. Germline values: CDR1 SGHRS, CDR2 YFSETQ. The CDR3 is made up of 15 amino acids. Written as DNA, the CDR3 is TGCGCCAGCCGGGACAGGGTCAGCGGTAACTATGGCTACACCTTC. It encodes CASRDRVSGNYGYTF.

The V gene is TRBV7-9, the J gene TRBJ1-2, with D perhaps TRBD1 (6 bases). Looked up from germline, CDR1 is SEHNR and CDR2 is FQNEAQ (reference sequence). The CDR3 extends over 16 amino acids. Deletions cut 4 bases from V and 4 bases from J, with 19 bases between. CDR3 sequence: CASSSTDRKDFYGYTF. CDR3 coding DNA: TGTGCCAGCAGCTCGACGGACAGAAAGGACTTCTATGGCTACACCTTC.

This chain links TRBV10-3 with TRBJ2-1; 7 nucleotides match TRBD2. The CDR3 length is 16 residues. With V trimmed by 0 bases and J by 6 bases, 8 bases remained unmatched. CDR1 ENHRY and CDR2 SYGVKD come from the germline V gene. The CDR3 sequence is CAISESASSGSNEQFF. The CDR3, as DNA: TGTGCCATCAGTGAGTCGGCGTCTAGCGGCTCCAATGAGCAGTTCTTC.

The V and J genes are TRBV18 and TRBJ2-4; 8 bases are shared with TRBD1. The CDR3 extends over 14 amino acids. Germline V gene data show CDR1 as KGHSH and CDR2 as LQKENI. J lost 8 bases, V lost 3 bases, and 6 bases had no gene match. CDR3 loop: CASSPPNRGDIQYF. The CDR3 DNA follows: TGTGCCAGCTCACCTCCTAACAGGGGGGACATTCAGTACTTC.

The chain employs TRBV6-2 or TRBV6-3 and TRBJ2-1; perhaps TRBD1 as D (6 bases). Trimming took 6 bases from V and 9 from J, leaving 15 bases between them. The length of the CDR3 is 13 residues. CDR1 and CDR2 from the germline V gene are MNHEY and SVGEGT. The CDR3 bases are TGTGCCAGCAGCCGGACAGTCTACGGTGAGCAGTTCTTC. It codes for CASSRTVYGEQFF.

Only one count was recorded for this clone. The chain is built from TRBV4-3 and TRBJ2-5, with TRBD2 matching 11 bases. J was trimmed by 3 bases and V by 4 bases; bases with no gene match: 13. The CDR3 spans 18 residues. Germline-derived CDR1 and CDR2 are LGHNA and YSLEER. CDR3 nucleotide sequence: TGCGCCAGCAGCCCTAGAAGGCCGACTAGCGGGGTGGAAGAGACCCAGTACTTC. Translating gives CASSPRRPTSGVEETQYF.